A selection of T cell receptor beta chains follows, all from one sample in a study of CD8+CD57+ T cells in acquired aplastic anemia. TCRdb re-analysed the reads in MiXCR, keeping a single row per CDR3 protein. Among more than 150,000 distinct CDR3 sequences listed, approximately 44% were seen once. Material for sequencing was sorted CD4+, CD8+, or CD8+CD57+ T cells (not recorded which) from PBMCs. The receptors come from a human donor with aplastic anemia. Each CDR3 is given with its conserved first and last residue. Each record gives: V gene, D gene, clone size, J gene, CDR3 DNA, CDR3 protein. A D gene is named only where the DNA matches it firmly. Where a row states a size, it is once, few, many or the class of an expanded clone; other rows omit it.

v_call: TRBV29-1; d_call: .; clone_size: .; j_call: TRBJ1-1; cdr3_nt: TGCAGCGTTGAAGTATTCGGGAATGAAGCTTTCTTT; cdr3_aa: CSVEVFGNEAFF
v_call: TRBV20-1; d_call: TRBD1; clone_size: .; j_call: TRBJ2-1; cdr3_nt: TGCAGTGCCACTATTCCCGGGACAGGGCGTACTGAGCAGTTCTTC; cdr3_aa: CSATIPGTGRTEQFF
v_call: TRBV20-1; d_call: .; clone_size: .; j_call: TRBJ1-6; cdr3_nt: TGCAGTGCTAGACCCGGGGGGCCGGATAATTCACCCCTCCACTTT; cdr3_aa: CSARPGGPDNSPLHF
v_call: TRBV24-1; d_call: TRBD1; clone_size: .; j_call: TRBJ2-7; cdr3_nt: TGTGCCACCAGTAATCGTCCTCCAGGGGGCCCCGACTACGAGCAGTACTTC; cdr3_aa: CATSNRPPGGPDYEQYF
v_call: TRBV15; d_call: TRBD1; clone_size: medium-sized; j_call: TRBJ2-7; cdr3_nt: TGTGCCACCAGCAGACAGGGGGCACGGTACGAGCAGTACTTC; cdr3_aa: CATSRQGARYEQYF
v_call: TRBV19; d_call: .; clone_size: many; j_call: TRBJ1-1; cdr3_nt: TGTGCCAGTAGTGAGAGGGGTTCGTCGAACACTGAAGCTTTCTTT; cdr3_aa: CASSERGSSNTEAFF
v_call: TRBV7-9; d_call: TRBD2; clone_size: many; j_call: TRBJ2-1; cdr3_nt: TGTGCCAGCAGCGCCCAACTAGCGAGCAATGAGCAGTTCTTC; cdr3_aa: CASSAQLASNEQFF
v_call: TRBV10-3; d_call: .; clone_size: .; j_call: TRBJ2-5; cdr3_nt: TGTGCCATCAGTGAGGGCAAGAACCAAGAGACGCAGTACTTC; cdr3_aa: CAISEGKNQETQYF
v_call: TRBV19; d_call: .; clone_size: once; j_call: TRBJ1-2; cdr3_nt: TGTGCCAGTAGTTATCAGGGAGCTAACTATGGCTACACCTTC; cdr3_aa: CASSYQGANYGYTF
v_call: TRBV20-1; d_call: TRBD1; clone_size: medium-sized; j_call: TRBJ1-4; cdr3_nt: TGCTGTCCGGGACAGGGAGGAGAAAAACTGTTTTTT; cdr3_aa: CCPGQGGEKLFF
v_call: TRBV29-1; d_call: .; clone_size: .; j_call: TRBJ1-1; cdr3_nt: TGCAGCGTTGGAAACAGGGACACTGAAGCTTTCTTT; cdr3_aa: CSVGNRDTEAFF
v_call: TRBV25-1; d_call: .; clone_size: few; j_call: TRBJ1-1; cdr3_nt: TGTGCCAGCAGTGTGACAGGTGGAGAAGCTTTCTTT; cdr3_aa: CASSVTGGEAFF
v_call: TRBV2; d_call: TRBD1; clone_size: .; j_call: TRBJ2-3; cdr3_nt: TGTGCCAGCGAAGGGACAGGGGGCAGAGATACGCAGTATTTT; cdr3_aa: CASEGTGGRDTQYF
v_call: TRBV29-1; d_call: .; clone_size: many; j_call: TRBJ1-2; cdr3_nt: TGCAGCGTTGGGGACTCCCCTGGCTACACCTTC; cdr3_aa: CSVGDSPGYTF
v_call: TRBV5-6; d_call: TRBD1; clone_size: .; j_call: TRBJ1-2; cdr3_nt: TGTGCCAGCAGCTCGTCATCGGACAGGGGATATGGCTACACCTTC; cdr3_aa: CASSSSSDRGYGYTF
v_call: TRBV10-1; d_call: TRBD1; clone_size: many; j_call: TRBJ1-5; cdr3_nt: TGCGCCAGCAGTGCCAGGGGGCAAGGCCAGCCCCAGCATTTT; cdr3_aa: CASSARGQGQPQHF
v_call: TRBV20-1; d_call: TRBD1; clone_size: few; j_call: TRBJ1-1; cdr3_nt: TGCAGTGCTACAAGAGGACAGGGGCTTTGGACTGAAGCTTTCTTT; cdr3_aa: CSATRGQGLWTEAFF
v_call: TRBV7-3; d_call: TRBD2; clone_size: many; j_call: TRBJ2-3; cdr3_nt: TGTGCCAGCAGCTTAAGGGTCCAGGGGCTAGCGGGACCCACAGATACGCAGTATTTT; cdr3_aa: CASSLRVQGLAGPTDTQYF
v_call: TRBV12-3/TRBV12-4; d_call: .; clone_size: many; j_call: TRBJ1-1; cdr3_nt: TGTGCCAGCAGTTTAGGAGGGGCCGACACTGAAGCTTTCTTT; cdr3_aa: CASSLGGADTEAFF
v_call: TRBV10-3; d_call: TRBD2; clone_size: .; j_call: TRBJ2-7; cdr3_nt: TGTGCCATCAGTAGACTAGCGGGAGCAATCTACGAGCAGTACTTC; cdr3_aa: CAISRLAGAIYEQYF
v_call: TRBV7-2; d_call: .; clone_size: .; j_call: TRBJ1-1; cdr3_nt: TGTGCCAGCAGCGGGGGCGTCGGCACTGAAGCTTTCTTT; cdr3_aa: CASSGGVGTEAFF
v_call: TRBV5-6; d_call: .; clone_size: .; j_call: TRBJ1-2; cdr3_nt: TGTGCCAGCAGCTCTAACTGGGGGATTGCCTATGGCTACACCTTC; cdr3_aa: CASSSNWGIAYGYTF
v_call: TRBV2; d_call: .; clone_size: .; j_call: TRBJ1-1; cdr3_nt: TGTGCCAGCAGTGACGAGATGAACACTGAAGCTTTCTTT; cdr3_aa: CASSDEMNTEAFF
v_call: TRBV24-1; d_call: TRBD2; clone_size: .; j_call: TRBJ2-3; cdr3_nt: TGTGCCACCAGTGATCCCCCGGGGGGAGGGGTCGGCACAGATACGCAGTATTTT; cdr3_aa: CATSDPPGGGVGTDTQYF
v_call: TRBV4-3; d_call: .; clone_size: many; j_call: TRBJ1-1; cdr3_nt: TGCGCCAGCAGCCAAGATTTAAAGGATGGCACTGAAGCTTTCTTT; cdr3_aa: CASSQDLKDGTEAFF
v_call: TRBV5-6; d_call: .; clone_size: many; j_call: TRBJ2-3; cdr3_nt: TGTGCCAGCAGCATCGAAACAGGGCCAGATACGCAGTATTTT; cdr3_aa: CASSIETGPDTQYF
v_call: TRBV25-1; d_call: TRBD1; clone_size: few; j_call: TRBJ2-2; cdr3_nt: TGTGCCAGCAGTGAGGGGGCACCGGGACAGCCCACCGGGGAGCTGTTTTTT; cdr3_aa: CASSEGAPGQPTGELFF
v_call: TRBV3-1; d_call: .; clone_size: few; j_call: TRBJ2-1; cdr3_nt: TGTGCCAGCAGCCCTCGGAGGAGATTGGGGAATGAGCAGTTCTTC; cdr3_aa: CASSPRRRLGNEQFF
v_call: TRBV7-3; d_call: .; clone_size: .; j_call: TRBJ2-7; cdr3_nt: TGTGCCAGCACCCAGGGGATTCCCGAGCAGTACTTC; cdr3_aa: CASTQGIPEQYF
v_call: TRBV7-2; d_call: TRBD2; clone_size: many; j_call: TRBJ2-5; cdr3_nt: TGTGCCAGCAGCTATCCTAGCGGGGGGGCGGAGACCCAGTACTTC; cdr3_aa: CASSYPSGGAETQYF
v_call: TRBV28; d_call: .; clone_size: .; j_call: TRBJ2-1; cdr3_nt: TGTGCCAGCAGTTGTCGGGCGTCAGGGGTGACGACAGCTCGCTACAATGAGCAGTTCTTC; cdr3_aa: CASSCRASGVTTARYNEQFF
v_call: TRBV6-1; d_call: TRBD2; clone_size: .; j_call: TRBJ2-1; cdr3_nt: TGTGCCAGCAGACGCGGGACCCAGCGGGGGGCCAATGAGCAGTTCTTC; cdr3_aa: CASRRGTQRGANEQFF
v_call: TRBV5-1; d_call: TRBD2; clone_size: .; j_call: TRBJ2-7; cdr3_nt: TGCGCCAGCAGCTTCGGACTAGCGGGGACCTACGAGCAGTACTTC; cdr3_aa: CASSFGLAGTYEQYF
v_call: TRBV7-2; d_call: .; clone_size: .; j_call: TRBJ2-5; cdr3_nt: TGTGCCAGCAGCTTATTCAGCGGGCAAGAGACCCAGTACTTC; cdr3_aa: CASSLFSGQETQYF
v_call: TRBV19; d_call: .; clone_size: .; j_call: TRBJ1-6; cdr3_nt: TGTGCCAGTAGCCCTGGGGGGTCTAATTCACCCCTCCACTTT; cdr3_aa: CASSPGGSNSPLHF
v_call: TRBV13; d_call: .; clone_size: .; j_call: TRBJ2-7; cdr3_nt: TGTGCCAGCAGCTTAGGCGGCCCCCTCTACGAGCAGTACTTC; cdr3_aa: CASSLGGPLYEQYF
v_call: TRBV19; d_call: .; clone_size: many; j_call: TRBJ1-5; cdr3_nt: TGTGCCAGTAGTATTGGGGGAGGGGCTGATAGCAATCAGCCCCAGCATTTT; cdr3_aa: CASSIGGGADSNQPQHF
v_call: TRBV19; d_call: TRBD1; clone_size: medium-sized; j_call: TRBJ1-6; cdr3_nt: TGTGCCAGTAGCGGGACAGGGAATTCACCCCTCCACTTT; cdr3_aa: CASSGTGNSPLHF
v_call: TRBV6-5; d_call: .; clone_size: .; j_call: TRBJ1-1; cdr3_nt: TGTGCCAGCAGTTTGTCAGGCGCCGGGGACACTGAAGCTTTCTTT; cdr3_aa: CASSLSGAGDTEAFF
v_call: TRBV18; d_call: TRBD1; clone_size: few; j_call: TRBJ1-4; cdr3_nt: TGTGCCAGCTCACCCCGGACAGGGGCTAATGAAAAACTGTTTTTT; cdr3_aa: CASSPRTGANEKLFF
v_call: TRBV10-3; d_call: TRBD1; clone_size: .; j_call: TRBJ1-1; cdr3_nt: TGTGCCACCTGCCCCGGACAGGGGGCGAGAGATAACACTGAAGCTTTCTTT; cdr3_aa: CATCPGQGARDNTEAFF
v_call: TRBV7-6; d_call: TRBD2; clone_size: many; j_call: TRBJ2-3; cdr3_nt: TGTGCCAGCAGCGGGACTAGCGGGGTAACAGATACGCAGTATTTT; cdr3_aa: CASSGTSGVTDTQYF
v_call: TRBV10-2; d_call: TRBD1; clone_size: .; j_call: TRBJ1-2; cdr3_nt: TGCGCCAGCTCCCGGGACAGGGTTGAATATGGCTACACCTTC; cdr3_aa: CASSRDRVEYGYTF
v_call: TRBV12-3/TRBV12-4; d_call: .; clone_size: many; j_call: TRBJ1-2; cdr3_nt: TGTGCCAGCAGTTTAGCGCGTCTAGGGGAAGATGGCTACACCTTC; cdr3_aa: CASSLARLGEDGYTF
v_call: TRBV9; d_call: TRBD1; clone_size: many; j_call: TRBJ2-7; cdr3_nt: TGTGCCAGCAGCGTGGGTGGGACAGGGAATTACGAGCAGTACTTC; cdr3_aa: CASSVGGTGNYEQYF
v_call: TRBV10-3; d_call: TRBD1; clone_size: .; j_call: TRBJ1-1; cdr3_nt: TGTGCCATCAGTTCCGGGACAGGGAACACTGAAGCTTTCTTT; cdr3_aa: CAISSGTGNTEAFF
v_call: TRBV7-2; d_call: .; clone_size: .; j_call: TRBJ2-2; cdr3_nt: TGTGCCAGCAGCACCTACTCGGCCGGGGAGCTGTTTTTT; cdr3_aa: CASSTYSAGELFF
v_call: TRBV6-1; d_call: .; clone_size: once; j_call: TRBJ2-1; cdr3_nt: TGTGCCATCAGCGAAGCTGAGGGTCTGGACAATGAGCAGTTCTTC; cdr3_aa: CAISEAEGLDNEQFF
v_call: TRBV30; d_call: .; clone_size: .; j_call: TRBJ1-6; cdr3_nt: TGTGCCTGTTCCGGCGACAGCAATTCACCCCTCCACTTT; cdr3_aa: CACSGDSNSPLHF
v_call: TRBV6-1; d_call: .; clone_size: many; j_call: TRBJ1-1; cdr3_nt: TGTGCCAGCACATCCGACAGGTTGAACACTGAAGCTTTCTTT; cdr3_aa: CASTSDRLNTEAFF